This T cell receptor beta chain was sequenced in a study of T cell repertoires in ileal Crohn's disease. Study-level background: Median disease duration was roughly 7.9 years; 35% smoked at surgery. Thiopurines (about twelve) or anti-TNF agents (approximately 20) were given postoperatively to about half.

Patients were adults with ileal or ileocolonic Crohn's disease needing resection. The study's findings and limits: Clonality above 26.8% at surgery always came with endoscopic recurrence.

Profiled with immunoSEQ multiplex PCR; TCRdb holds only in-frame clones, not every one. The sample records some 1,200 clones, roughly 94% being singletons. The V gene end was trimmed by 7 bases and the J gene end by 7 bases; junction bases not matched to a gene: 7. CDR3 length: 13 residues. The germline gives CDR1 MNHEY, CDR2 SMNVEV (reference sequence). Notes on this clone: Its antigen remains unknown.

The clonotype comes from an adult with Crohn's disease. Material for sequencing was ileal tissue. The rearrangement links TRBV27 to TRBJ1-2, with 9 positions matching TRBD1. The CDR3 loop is CASTGQGSRGYTF. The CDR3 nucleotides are TGTGCCAGCACTGGACAGGGGTCTCGTGGCTACACCTTC.